The rows below give T cell receptor beta chains drawn from one sample of a study of radiotherapy plus CTLA-4 blockade in lung cancer. Here immunoSEQ multiplex PCR was the method, and the copy in TCRdb shows in-frame clones only, minus some. The sample shows roughly 45,000 clones, roughly 60% of them seen only once. The sequencing used peripheral blood, collected from a patient treated with radiotherapy plus ipilimumab. The receptors shown here come from a human donor with non-small cell lung cancer who had a partial response to radiotherapy plus ipilimumab. CDR3s include the opening cysteine and the closing phenylalanine or tryptophan. D genes are given only for firm matches. Clone size is stated in some rows and not others, as once, few, many or a class when expanded.

TRBJ2-2,-,few,TRBV6-5,TGTGCCAGCAGTGACGGAGGATACACCGGGGAGCTGTTTTTT,CASSDGGYTGELFF
TRBJ2-5,TRBD2,-,TRBV5-8,TGTGCCAGCAGCCTCCCTGGACTAGCGAGGGTCCAGTACTTC,CASSLPGLARVQYF
TRBJ2-2,TRBD1,-,TRBV6-4,TGTGCCAGCAGCTCGGGACAGGGTGTCACCGGGGAGCTGTTTTTT,CASSSGQGVTGELFF
TRBJ2-2,-,-,TRBV9,TGTGCCAGCAGCGTATCCACAGGCCTGGGCGGGGAGCTGTTTTTT,CASSVSTGLGGELFF
TRBJ2-5,-,-,TRBV25-1,TGTGCCAGCAACGGACTATCCAAGACCCAGTACTTC,CASNGLSKTQYF
TRBJ1-4,TRBD1,-,TRBV18,TGTGCCAGCTCCCTCGACAGGGTCAATGAAAAACTGTTTTTT,CASSLDRVNEKLFF
TRBJ2-2,-,-,TRBV6-1,TGTGCCAGCAGTGTACAGGGAGTGGACACCGGGGAGCTGTTTTTT,CASSVQGVDTGELFF
TRBJ2-5,-,-,TRBV7-2,TGTGCCAGCAGCTCCCGGGCCCTTGGAGGAGAGACCCAGTACTTC,CASSSRALGGETQYF
TRBJ1-5,-,-,TRBV5-1,TGCGCCAGCAGCTTGGAGGACAGCTTGAATCAGCCCCAGCATTTT,CASSLEDSLNQPQHF
TRBJ2-7,-,-,TRBV4-1,TGCGCCAGCAGCCACCCCCGTACAGGGAATAAGGAGGACGAGCAGTACTTC,CASSHPRTGNKEDEQYF
TRBJ2-7,TRBD2,-,TRBV2,TGTGCCAGCAGCCCACGACTAGCCCGGTACGAGCAGTACTTC,CASSPRLARYEQYF
TRBJ1-1,TRBD1,few,TRBV4-1,TGCGCCAGCAGCCAACAGGGACAGGCGAACACTGAAGCTTTCTTT,CASSQQGQANTEAFF
TRBJ1-4,TRBD1,-,TRBV4-3,TGCGCCAGCAGCCAAGACGACAGGGGAGCTGAAAAACTGTTTTTT,CASSQDDRGAEKLFF
TRBJ2-4,-,-,TRBV7-2,TGTGCCAGCAGCTTACTCGGGGGAGAGGGCAAAAACATTCAGTACTTC,CASSLLGGEGKNIQYF
TRBJ2-7,TRBD1,-,TRBV18,TGTGCCAGCTCACCACCAATTAGGACAGGTTCCTCCTACGAGCAGTACTTC,CASSPPIRTGSSYEQYF
TRBJ2-1,-,-,TRBV20-1,TGCAGTGCTAGAGCGTACAATGAGCAGTTCTTC,CSARAYNEQFF
TRBJ2-6,-,-,TRBV19,TGTGCCAGTAGTATAAAGTCGGGGTCGAGCTCTGGGGCCAACGTCCTGACTTTC,CASSIKSGSSSGANVLTF
TRBJ2-1,-,-,TRBV2,TGTGCCAGCAAAGGCAGGGGAGATGAGCAGTTCTTC,CASKGRGDEQFF
TRBJ2-1,TRBD2,-,TRBV7-2,TGTGCCAGCAGCTTAAGCGGGGGCTACCACAATGAGCAGTTCTTC,CASSLSGGYHNEQFF
TRBJ1-1,-,-,TRBV7-9,TGTGCCAGCGCGGAGGGAGCAGCTTTCTTT,CASAEGAAFF
TRBJ2-1,TRBD2,-,TRBV7-9,TGTGCCAGCAGCCAAGCGGGGGGCCGGACCACCTACAATGAGCAGTTCTTC,CASSQAGGRTTYNEQFF
TRBJ1-2,TRBD1,few,TRBV29-1,TGCAGCGCCGAACAGGGGGCGTCTGGCTACACCTTC,CSAEQGASGYTF
TRBJ2-5,-,-,TRBV2,TGTGCCAGCAGTGGTCTCAGGGAAGAGACCCAGTACTTC,CASSGLREETQYF
TRBJ1-2,-,-,TRBV6-1,TGTGCCAGCAGTGAAGCGCTTGGGGGCAGAGACTACTATGGCTACACCTTC,CASSEALGGRDYYGYTF
TRBJ1-1,-,-,TRBV6-6,TGTGCCAGCAGTTACGTCGGACTCAGGAACACTGAAGCTTTCTTT,CASSYVGLRNTEAFF
TRBJ1-2,-,few,TRBV2,TGTGCCAGCAAAGCGGACAGTAACTATGGCTACACCTTC,CASKADSNYGYTF
TRBJ2-7,TRBD1,once,TRBV2,TGTGCCAGCAGTCCCGGACAGGGCCGGTACGAGCAGTACTTC,CASSPGQGRYEQYF
TRBJ2-5,-,few,TRBV20-1,TGCAGTGCTACTCGGGGAGAGACCCAGTACTTC,CSATRGETQYF
TRBJ1-1,-,many,TRBV7-9,TGTGCCAGCAGCTTAGTGGGGAGTTGGGATATTAGTACTGAAGCTTTCTTT,CASSLVGSWDISTEAFF
TRBJ1-1,-,many,TRBV9,TGTGCCAGCAGCGTTTATATGAACACTGAAGCTTTCTTT,CASSVYMNTEAFF
TRBJ2-5,TRBD2,-,TRBV7-3,TGTGCCAGCAGCCAGACTAGCTTTGAGACCCAGTACTTC,CASSQTSFETQYF
TRBJ1-1,-,-,TRBV6-1,TGTGCCAGCAGTCGGACGGGAAACACTGAAGCTTTCTTT,CASSRTGNTEAFF
TRBJ1-5,TRBD1,-,TRBV9,TGTGCCAGCAGCCCCGGACAGGGCAGCAATCAGCCCCAGCATTTT,CASSPGQGSNQPQHF
TRBJ2-5,TRBD2,few,TRBV6-5,TGTGCCAGCGGGTTAGCGGGAGAAGAGACCCAGTACTTC,CASGLAGEETQYF
TRBJ1-1,TRBD1,-,TRBV5-1,TGCGCCAGCAGCTTGCAGGGGGCAGGCACTGAAGCTTTCTTT,CASSLQGAGTEAFF
TRBJ2-7,-,few,TRBV5-4,TGTGCCAGCAGCTACGGGACCTACGAGCAGTACTTC,CASSYGTYEQYF
TRBJ1-6,TRBD1,-,TRBV4-3,TGCGCCAGCAGCCAAGACCGGGGGACAGTAGGATCACCCCTCCACTTT,CASSQDRGTVGSPLHF
TRBJ1-3,-,-,TRBV30,TGTGCCTGGAGTGTACGGGGTTCTGGAAACACCATATATTTT,CAWSVRGSGNTIYF
TRBJ2-7,-,-,TRBV15,TGTGCCACCAGCAGAGATCCCAGAATAGTAGGAGGGGCCTACGAGCAGTACTTC,CATSRDPRIVGGAYEQYF
TRBJ2-5,-,-,TRBV7-2,TGTGCCAGCAGCCCCCCCGGGGTAAGGGAGACCCAGTACTTC,CASSPPGVRETQYF
TRBJ1-1,TRBD1,-,TRBV5-1,TGCGCCAGCAGCGGACAGGGCGAGGTTGGCACTGAAGCTTTCTTT,CASSGQGEVGTEAFF
TRBJ2-1,-,few,TRBV5-1,TGCGCCAGCAGCTTCGGGCAGGGCAGAAGCAATGAGCAGTTCTTC,CASSFGQGRSNEQFF
TRBJ1-1,-,-,TRBV7-9,TGTGCCAGCAGCCCAGGACTCAACACTGAAGCTTTCTTT,CASSPGLNTEAFF
TRBJ2-7,TRBD1,-,TRBV19,TGTGCCAGTTCACGGACAGGGGGCCTCTCTACCTACTACGAGCAGTACTTC,CASSRTGGLSTYYEQYF
TRBJ2-5,TRBD2,-,TRBV19,TGTGCCAGTAGTATCGGACTAGCGGGGGGGGCAGAGACCCAGTACTTC,CASSIGLAGGAETQYF